A selection of T cell receptor beta chains follows, all from one sample in a study of CD8+ T cells in alopecia areata. The repertoire was sequenced with immunoSEQ multiplex PCR; TCRdb's copy has only in-frame clones and lacks some. The table records a few hundred thousand clones, more than 55% of them present only once. Sequenced material: CD4+ T cells sorted from blood, taken at week 44, from a patient treated with tofacitinib. These receptors were collected from a human donor with alopecia areata. Each CDR3 is given with its conserved first and last residue.

V gene	J gene	CDR3 protein
TRBV4-1	TRBJ2-3	CASSLRLEGSDTQYF
TRBV30	TRBJ2-1	CAWSVLLAQGEQFF
TRBV29-1	TRBJ2-1	CSVGGQYNEQFF
TRBV10-1	TRBJ2-7	CASRGLAGSEQYF
TRBV29-1	TRBJ1-1	CSAGNTEAFF
TRBV27	TRBJ2-7	CASSFRGDEQYF
TRBV2	TRBJ1-2	CASRGRALEGNGYTF
TRBV7-9	TRBJ2-7	CASSTSGNSYEQYF
TRBV29-1	TRBJ1-1	CSVEPGIGWNTEAFF
TRBV25-1	TRBJ1-1	CASSEYGQGNTEAFF
TRBV14	TRBJ1-6	CASSQDFVSPLHF
TRBV29-1	TRBJ1-1	CSVVRTAEAFF
TRBV29-1	TRBJ2-3	CSVGSGVGTDTQYF
TRBV5-1	TRBJ1-1	CASSSHGQGNTEAFF
TRBV30	TRBJ2-6	CAWSVGLSGANVLTF
TRBV14	TRBJ2-7	CASSPGTGSGGEQYF
TRBV30	TRBJ1-5	CAWSGSNQPQHF
TRBV7-2	TRBJ2-3	CASSLVARSTDTQYF
TRBV4-3	TRBJ2-1	CASSLRDRGSDEQFF
TRBV19	TRBJ2-3	CASHQLAGGRTDTQYF
TRBV11-2	TRBJ2-3	CASSPGLLAGSFTDTQYF
TRBV7-2	TRBJ2-7	CASSLAHRGFNEQYF
TRBV28	TRBJ1-5	CASSSTRGDNQPQHF
TRBV15	TRBJ2-3	CATSSNSRATDTQYF
TRBV6-1	TRBJ2-3	CASKRAVRADTQYF
TRBV5-6	TRBJ2-1	CASSRDRAYNEQFF
TRBV19	TRBJ1-1	CASSTTGGTEAFF
TRBV5-6	TRBJ1-2	CASSLGGAVRLYGYTF
TRBV11-2	TRBJ2-5	CASSWDQETQYF
TRBV2	TRBJ2-2	CASSAAGVNTGELFF
TRBV29-1	TRBJ2-1	CSVEVGGGSSYNEQFF
TRBV10-3	TRBJ2-7	CATARQGYEQYF
TRBV5-1	TRBJ1-1	CASSLGDRSFTEAFF
TRBV5-4	TRBJ2-7	CASSVQGWEQYF
TRBV5-4	TRBJ2-1	CASSFLGEDEQFF
TRBV15	TRBJ2-3	CATSPTSGGQYF
TRBV15	TRBJ1-1	CATSKRAGDTEAFF
TRBV9	TRBJ2-4	CASSHRDSKANIQYF
TRBV4-3	TRBJ1-2	CASSQDGTQGDGYTF
TRBV15	TRBJ2-1	CATSRELAGNNEQFF
TRBV29-1	TRBJ1-1	CSVTGRWTEAFF
TRBV25-1	TRBJ2-2	CASSEWEAGELFF
TRBV5-1	TRBJ1-2	CASSLLGEGLNGYTF
TRBV29-1	TRBJ1-1	CSANRAYTEAFF
TRBV29-1	TRBJ1-1	CSVEVFPGSLAFF